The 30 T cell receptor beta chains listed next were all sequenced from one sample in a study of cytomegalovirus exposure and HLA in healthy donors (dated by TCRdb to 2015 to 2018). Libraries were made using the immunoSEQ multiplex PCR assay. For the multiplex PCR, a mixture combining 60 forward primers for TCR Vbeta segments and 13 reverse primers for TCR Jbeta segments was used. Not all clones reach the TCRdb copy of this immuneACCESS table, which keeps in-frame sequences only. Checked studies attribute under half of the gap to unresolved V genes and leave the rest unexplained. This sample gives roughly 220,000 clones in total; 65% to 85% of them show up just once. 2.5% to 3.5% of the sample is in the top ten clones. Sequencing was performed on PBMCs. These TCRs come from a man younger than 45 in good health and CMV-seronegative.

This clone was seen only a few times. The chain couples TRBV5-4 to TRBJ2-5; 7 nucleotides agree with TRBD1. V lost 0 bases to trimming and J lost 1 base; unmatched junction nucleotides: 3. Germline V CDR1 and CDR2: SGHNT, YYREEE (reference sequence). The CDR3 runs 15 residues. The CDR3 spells CASSLARGTQETQYF. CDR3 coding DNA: TGTGCCAGCAGCTTGGCCAGGGGGACCCAAGAGACCCAGTACTTC. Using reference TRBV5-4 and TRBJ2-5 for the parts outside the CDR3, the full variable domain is ETGVTQSPTHLIKTRGQQVTLRCSSQSGHNTVSWYQQALGQGPQFIFQYYREEENGRGNFPPRFSGLQFPNYSSELNVNALELDDSALYLCASSLARGTQETQYFGPGTRLLVL.

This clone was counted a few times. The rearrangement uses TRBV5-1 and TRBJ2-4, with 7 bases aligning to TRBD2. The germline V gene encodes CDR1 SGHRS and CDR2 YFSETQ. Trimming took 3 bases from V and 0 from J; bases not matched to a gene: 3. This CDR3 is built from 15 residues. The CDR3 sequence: CASSSRGEAKNIQYF. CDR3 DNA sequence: TGCGCCAGCAGCTCACGGGGGGAAGCCAAAAACATTCAGTACTTC.

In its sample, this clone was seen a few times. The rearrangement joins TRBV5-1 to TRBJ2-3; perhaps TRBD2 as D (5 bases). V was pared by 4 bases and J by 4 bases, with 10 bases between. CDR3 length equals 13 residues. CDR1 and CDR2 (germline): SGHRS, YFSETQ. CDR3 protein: CASSRGGSDTQYF. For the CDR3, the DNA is TGCGCCAGCAGCCGGGGTGGCTCAGATACGCAGTATTTT.

The CDR3 loop reads CASRIQGTGNTIYF. CDR3 nucleotides: TGTGCCAGCAGGATACAGGGTACTGGAAACACCATATATTTT. This chain joins TRBV6-1 and TRBJ1-3, with D possibly being TRBD1 (6 bases). Germline-derived CDR1 and CDR2 are MNHNS and SASEGT. There are 14 residues in the CDR3. Trimming stripped 6 bases from V and 2 bases from J, with 11 bases between.

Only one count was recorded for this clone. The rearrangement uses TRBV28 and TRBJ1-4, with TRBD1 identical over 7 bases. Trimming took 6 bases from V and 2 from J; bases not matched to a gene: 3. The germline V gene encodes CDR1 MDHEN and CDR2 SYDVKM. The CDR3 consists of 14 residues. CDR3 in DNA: TGTGCCAGCAGACAGGGGACTACTAATGAAAAACTGTTTTTT. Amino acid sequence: CASRQGTTNEKLFF.

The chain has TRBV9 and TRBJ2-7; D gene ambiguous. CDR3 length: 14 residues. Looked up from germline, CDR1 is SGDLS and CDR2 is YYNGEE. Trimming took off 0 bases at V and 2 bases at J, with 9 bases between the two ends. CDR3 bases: TGTGCCAGCAGCGTAGCAGGCACCGCCTACGAGCAGTACTTC. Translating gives CASSVAGTAYEQYF. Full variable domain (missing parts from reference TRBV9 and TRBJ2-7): DSGVTQTPKHLITATGQRVTLRCSPRSGDLSVYWYQQSLDQGLQFLIQYYNGEERAKGNILERFSAQQFPDLHSELNLSSLELGDSALYFCASSVAGTAYEQYFGPGTRLTVT.

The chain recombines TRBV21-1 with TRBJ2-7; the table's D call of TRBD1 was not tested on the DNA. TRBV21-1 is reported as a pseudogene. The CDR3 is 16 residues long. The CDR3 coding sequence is TGTGCCAGCAGAGTTGACAGGGGGATAAATCCCTACGAGCAGTACTTC. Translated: CASRVDRGINPYEQYF.

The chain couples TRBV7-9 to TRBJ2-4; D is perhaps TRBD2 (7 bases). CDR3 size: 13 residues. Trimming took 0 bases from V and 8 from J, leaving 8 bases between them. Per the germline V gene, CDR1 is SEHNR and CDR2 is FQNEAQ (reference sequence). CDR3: CASSLAGGHIQYF. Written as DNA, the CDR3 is TGTGCCAGCAGCTTAGCGGGGGGGCACATTCAGTACTTC.

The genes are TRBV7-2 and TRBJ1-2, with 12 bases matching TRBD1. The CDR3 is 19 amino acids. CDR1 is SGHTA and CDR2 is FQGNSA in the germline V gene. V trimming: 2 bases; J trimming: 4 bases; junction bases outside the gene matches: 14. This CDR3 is CASSLLSGTGGAAAYGYTF. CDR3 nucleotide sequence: TGTGCCAGCAGCTTACTCTCCGGGACAGGGGGCGCGGCTGCCTATGGCTACACCTTC.

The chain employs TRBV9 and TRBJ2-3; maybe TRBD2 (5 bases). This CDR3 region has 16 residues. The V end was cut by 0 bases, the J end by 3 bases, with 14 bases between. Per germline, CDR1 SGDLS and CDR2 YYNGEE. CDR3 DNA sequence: TGTGCCAGCAGCGTAGGTCCGGGAACTGTGACAGATACGCAGTATTTT. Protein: CASSVGPGTVTDTQYF.

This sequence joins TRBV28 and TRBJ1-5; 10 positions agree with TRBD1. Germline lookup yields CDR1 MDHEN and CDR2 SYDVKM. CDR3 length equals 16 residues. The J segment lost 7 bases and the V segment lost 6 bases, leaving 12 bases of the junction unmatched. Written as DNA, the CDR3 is TGTGCCAGCAGCCCCGGGGACAGGGGTTTCAGCCAGCCCCAGCATTTT. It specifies CASSPGDRGFSQPQHF.

The CDR3 is CASSFGQGIRNEQYF. In nucleotides, the CDR3 is TGTGCCAGCAGCTTTGGGCAGGGCATTCGAAACGAGCAGTACTTC. The chain has TRBV7-9 and TRBJ2-7, with D possibly matching TRBD1 (5 bases). The germline CDR1 and CDR2 sequences are SEHNR and FQNEAQ (reference sequence). V was clipped by 3 bases and J by 5 bases, with 17 bases between them. This CDR3 comprises 15 residues.

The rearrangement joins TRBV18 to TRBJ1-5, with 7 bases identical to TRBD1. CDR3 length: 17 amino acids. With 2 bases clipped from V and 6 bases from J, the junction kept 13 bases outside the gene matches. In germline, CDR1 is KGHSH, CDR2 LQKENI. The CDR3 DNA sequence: TGTGCCAGCTCACCATTAGGGGGCAAAGTGACAGGTCAGCCCCAGCATTTT. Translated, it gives CASSPLGGKVTGQPQHF.

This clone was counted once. The CDR3 DNA reads as TGTGCCAGCAGTTGGGCTGGCGAGCAGTACTTC. Its protein is CASSWAGEQYF. The rearrangement joins TRBV28 to TRBJ2-7; no clear D. Per germline, CDR1 MDHEN and CDR2 SYDVKM. CDR3 length: 11 amino acids. V lost 4 bases to trimming and J lost 6 bases, with 7 bases between them.

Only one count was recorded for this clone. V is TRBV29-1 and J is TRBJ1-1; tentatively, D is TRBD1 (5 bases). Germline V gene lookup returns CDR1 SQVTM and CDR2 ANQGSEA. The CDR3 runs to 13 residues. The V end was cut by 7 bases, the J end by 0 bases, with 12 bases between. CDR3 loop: CSGRGGLNTEAFF. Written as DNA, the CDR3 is TGCAGCGGGAGGGGAGGGTTGAACACTGAAGCTTTCTTT.

The CDR3 nucleotides read TGTGCCAGCAGCCAAGCCTTTAGCGGGGGGGACTACGAGCAGTACTTC. Translating it yields CASSQAFSGGDYEQYF. V gene TRBV4-2 combines with J gene TRBJ2-7; 11 nucleotides match TRBD2. The CDR3 loop spans 16 amino acids. J gave up 3 bases and V 1 base, and 5 bases lay outside the gene matches. From germline, CDR1 is LGHNA and CDR2 YNFKEQ.

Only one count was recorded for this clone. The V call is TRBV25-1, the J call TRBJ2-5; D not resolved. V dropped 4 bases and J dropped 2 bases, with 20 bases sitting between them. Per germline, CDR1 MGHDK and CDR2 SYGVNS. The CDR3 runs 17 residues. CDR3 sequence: CASSVGISSPGQETQYF. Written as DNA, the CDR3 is TGTGCCAGCAGTGTGGGTATCTCCTCTCCCGGGCAAGAGACCCAGTACTTC.

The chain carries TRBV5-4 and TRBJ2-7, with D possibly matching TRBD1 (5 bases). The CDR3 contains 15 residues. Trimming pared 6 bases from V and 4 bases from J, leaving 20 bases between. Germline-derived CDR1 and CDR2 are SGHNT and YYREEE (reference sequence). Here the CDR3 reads CASTSRQSPSYEQYF. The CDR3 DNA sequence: TGTGCCAGCACCTCCCGACAGAGCCCCTCATACGAGCAGTACTTC.

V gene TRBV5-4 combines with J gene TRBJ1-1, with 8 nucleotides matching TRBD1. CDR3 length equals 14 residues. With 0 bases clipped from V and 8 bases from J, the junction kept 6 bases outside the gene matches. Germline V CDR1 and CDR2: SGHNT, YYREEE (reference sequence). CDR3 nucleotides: TGTGCCAGCAGCTTGGGGACAGGGCCCTGGGAAGCTTTCTTT. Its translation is CASSLGTGPWEAFF.

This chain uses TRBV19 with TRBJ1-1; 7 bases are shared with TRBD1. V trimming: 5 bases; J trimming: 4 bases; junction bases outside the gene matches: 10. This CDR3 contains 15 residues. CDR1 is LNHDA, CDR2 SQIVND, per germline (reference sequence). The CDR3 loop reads CASSRRTGALTEAFF. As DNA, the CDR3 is TGTGCCAGTAGTCGACGGACAGGCGCCCTCACTGAAGCTTTCTTT.

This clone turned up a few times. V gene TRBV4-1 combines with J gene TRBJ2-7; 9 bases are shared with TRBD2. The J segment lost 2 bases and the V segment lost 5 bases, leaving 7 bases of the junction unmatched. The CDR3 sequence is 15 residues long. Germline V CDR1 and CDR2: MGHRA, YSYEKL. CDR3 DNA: TGCGCCAGCAGCTCGCGGGGGGGAACGACCTACGAGCAGTACTTC. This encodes CASSSRGGTTYEQYF.

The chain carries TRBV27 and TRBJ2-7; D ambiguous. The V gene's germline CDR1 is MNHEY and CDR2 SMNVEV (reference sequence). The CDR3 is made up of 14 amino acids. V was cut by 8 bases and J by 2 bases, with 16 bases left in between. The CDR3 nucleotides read TGTGCCAGCGGTAGAAGCAGGTTCGCCTACGAGCAGTACTTC. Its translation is CASGRSRFAYEQYF.

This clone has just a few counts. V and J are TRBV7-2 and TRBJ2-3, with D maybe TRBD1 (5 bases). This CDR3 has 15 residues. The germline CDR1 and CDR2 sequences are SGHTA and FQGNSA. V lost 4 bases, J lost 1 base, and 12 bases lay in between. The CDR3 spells CASSSFQGRTDTQYF. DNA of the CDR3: TGTGCCAGCAGCTCCTTCCAGGGCCGCACAGATACGCAGTATTTT.

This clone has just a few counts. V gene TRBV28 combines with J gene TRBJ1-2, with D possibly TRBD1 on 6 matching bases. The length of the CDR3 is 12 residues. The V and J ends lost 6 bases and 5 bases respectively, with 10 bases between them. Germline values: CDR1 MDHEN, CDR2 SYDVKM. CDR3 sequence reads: CASRGAEYGYTF. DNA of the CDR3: TGTGCCAGCAGGGGGGCCGAGTATGGCTACACCTTC.

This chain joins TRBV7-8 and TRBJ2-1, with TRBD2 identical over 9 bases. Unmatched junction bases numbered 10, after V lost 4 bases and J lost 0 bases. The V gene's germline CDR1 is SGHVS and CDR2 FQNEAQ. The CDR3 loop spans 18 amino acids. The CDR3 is CASSSERRGGSSYNEQFF. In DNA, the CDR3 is TGTGCCAGCAGCTCGGAACGGCGGGGGGGCAGCTCCTACAATGAGCAGTTCTTC.

CDR3 in amino acids: CASSLVGATNEKLFF. As DNA, the CDR3 is TGCGCCAGCAGCTTGGTAGGGGCAACTAATGAAAAACTGTTTTTT. The chain couples TRBV5-1 to TRBJ1-4; possibly TRBD1 for D (5 bases). Germline V gene lookup returns CDR1 SGHRS and CDR2 YFSETQ. There are 15 residues in the CDR3. With 0 bases removed from V and 0 bases from J, the gap between germline ends came to 6 bases.

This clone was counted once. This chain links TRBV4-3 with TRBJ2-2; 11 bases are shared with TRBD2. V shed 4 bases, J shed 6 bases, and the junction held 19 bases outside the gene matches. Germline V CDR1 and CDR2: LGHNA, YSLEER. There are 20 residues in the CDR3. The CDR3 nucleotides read TGCGCCAGCAGCCGCCTCACGTCTAGCGGGGGGCTCTCGATTGCCGGGGAGCTGTTTTTT. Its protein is CASSRLTSSGGLSIAGELFF.

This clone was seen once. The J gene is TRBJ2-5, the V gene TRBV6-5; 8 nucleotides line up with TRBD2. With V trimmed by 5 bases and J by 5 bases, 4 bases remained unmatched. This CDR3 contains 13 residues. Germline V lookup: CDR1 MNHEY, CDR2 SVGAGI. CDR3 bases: TGTGCCAGCAGTGAGGGACTAGGGGAGACCCAGTACTTC. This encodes CASSEGLGETQYF.

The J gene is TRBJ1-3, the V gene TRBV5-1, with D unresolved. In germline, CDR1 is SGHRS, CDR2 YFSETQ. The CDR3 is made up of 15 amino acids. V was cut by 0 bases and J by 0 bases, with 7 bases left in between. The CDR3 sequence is CASSLAWASGNTIYF. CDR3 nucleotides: TGCGCCAGCAGCTTGGCTTGGGCCTCTGGAAACACCATATATTTT.

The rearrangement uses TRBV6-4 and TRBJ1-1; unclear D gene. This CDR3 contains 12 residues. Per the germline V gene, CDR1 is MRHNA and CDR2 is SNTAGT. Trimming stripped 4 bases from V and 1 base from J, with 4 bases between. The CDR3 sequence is CASSGQNTEAFF. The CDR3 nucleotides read TGTGCCAGCAGTGGACAGAACACTGAAGCTTTCTTT.